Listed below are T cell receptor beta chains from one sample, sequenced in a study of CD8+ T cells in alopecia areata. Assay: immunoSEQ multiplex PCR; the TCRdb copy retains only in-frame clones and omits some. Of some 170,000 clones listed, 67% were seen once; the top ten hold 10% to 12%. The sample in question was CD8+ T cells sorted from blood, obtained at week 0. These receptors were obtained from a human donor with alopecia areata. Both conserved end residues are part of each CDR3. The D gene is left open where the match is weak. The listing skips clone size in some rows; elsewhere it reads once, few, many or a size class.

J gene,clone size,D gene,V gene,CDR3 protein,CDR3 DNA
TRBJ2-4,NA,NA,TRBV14,CASSREVRDIQYF,TGTGCCAGCAGCCGGGAGGTCCGCGACATTCAGTACTTC
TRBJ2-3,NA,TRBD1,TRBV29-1,CSARTGITDTQYF,TGCAGCGCCCGGACAGGGATCACAGATACGCAGTATTTT
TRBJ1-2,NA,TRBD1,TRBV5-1,CASSLVYRGYGYTF,TGCGCCAGCAGCTTGGTTTACAGGGGCTATGGCTACACCTTC
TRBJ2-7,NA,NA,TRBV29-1,CSVDLGTREQYF,TGCAGCGTTGATTTGGGAACCCGGGAGCAGTACTTC
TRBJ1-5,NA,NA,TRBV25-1,CASSTGGNQPQHF,TGTGCCAGCAGCACTGGGGGCAATCAGCCCCAGCATTTT
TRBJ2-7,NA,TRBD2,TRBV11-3,CASSQSGAFSEQYF,TGTGCCAGCAGCCAAAGCGGGGCCTTCAGCGAGCAGTACTTC
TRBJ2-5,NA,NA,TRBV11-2,CASSLAQRAQETQYF,TGTGCCAGCAGCTTAGCTCAACGGGCCCAAGAGACCCAGTACTTC
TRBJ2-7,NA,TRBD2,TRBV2,CASNSGDYEQYF,TGTGCCAGCAACAGCGGGGACTACGAGCAGTACTTC
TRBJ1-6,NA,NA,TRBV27,CASTGLQSQGDSPLHF,TGTGCCAGCACGGGTTTGCAGTCTCAAGGGGATTCACCCCTCCACTTT
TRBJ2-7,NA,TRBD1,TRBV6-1,CASSEAPKGDSAYEQYF,TGTGCCAGCAGTGAAGCGCCCAAAGGGGACAGTGCCTACGAGCAGTACTTC
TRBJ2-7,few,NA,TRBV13,CASSLRGEQYF,TGTGCCAGCAGCCTAAGAGGCGAGCAGTACTTC
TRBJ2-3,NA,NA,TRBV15,CATRKGTRGFLADTQYF,TGTGCCACCAGGAAGGGTACCCGGGGTTTCCTAGCAGATACGCAGTATTTT
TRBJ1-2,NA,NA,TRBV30,CAWSDTGDGYTF,TGTGCCTGGAGTGACACGGGAGACGGCTACACCTTC
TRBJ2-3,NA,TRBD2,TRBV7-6,CASTLLRMGGADTQYF,TGTGCCAGCACCCTACTGAGGATGGGGGGGGCAGATACGCAGTATTTT
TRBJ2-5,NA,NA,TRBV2,CASRRGSPETQYF,TGTGCCAGCAGGCGGGGTTCCCCAGAGACCCAGTACTTC
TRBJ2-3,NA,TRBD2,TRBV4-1,CASRTSGKSTDTQYF,TGCGCCAGCCGGACTAGCGGGAAAAGCACAGATACGCAGTATTTT
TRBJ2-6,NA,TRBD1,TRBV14,CASSLGDRGPYSGANVLTF,TGTGCCAGCAGCCTCGGAGACAGGGGGCCTTACTCTGGGGCCAACGTCCTGACTTTC
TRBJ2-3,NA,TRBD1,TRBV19,CASSLRDRGTDTQYF,TGTGCCAGTAGCCTCCGGGACAGGGGTACAGATACGCAGTATTTT
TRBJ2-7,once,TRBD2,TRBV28,CASSDHPATSGAKLRNF,TGTGCCAGCAGTGACCACCCTGCGACTAGCGGGGCCAAGTTGCGTAACTTC
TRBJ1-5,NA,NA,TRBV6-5,CASSPWNSNQPQHF,TGTGCCAGCAGTCCGTGGAATAGCAATCAGCCCCAGCATTTT
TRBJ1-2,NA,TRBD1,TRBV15,CATSRERQGGDGYTF,TGTGCCACCAGCAGAGAACGACAGGGAGGAGATGGCTACACCTTC
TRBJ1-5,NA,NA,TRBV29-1,CSVESAKARVPNQPQHF,TGCAGCGTTGAATCGGCCAAGGCCCGGGTGCCCAATCAGCCCCAGCATTTT
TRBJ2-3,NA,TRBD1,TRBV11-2,CASSTRQGALTDTQYF,TGTGCCAGCAGCACCCGACAGGGAGCCCTGACAGATACGCAGTATTTT
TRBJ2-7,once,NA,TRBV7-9,CASSHPQGPYEQYF,TGTGCCAGCAGCCACCCTCAGGGCCCCTACGAGCAGTACTTC
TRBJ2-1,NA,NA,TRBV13,CASSFLYNEQFF,TGTGCCAGCAGCTTCCTCTACAATGAGCAGTTCTTC
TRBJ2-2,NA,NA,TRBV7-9,CASGGTGELFF,TGTGCCAGCGGGGGGACCGGGGAGCTGTTTTTT
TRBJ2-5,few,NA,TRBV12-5,CAIRGGVQETQYF,TGTGCTATCCGAGGAGGCGTACAAGAGACCCAGTACTTC
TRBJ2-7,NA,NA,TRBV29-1,CSVTPRDKSYEQYF,TGCAGCGTGACTCCCCGGGACAAGTCCTACGAGCAGTACTTC
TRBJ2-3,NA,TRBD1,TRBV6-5,CASSYGTGGFDTQYF,TGTGCCAGCAGTTACGGGACAGGGGGCTTCGATACGCAGTATTTT
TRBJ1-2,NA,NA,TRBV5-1,CASSLDAYGYTF,TGCGCCAGCAGCTTGGATGCATATGGCTACACCTTC
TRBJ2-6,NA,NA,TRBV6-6,CAISGANVLTF,TGTGCCATCTCTGGGGCCAACGTCCTGACTTTC
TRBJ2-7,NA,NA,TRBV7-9,CASSLGLEQYF,TGTGCCAGCAGCTTAGGACTCGAGCAGTACTTC
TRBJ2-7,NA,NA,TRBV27,CASSLGFSYEQYF,TGTGCCAGCAGTTTGGGGTTCTCCTACGAGCAGTACTTC
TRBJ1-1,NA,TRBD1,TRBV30,CAWRTTGANTEAFF,TGTGCCTGGAGGACGACAGGGGCGAACACTGAAGCTTTCTTT
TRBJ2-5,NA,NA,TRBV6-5,CASSPTPETQYF,TGTGCCAGCAGCCCAACCCCAGAGACCCAGTACTTC
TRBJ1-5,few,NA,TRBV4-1,CASSQGGNQPQHF,TGCGCCAGCAGCCAAGGGGGGAATCAGCCCCAGCATTTT
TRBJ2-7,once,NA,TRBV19,CASSISSANEQYF,TGTGCCAGTAGTATCTCGAGTGCGAACGAGCAGTACTTC